This T cell receptor (beta chain) was recovered during a study of radiation and T cells in renal cell carcinoma. Study-wide results and caveats: Top tumor clonotypes rose in blood 2 weeks post-radiation, then contracted. No pretreatment tumor biopsies were available for baseline clonotypes.

Comments on this clone: Its antigen is undetermined.

Sequenced by immunoSEQ multiplex PCR; TCRdb stores in-frame clones only, minus some. The sample contains under 35,000 clones, over 70% of which appear only once. V dropped 0 bases and J dropped 8 bases, with 10 bases sitting between them. This CDR3 contains 14 residues. Germline V CDR1 and CDR2: LGHNA, YSLEER. Time point indicated: blood 4 weeks post-SBRT, at nephrectomy. The treatment was: 15 Gy SBRT to primary tumor, nephrectomy 4 weeks later. Nephrectomy followed 15 Gy stereotactic body radiation by 4 weeks. The source material was blood, sampled from a patient whose treatment included radiotherapy and nephrectomy. The TCR originated in a man between 60 and 75 years old with renal cell carcinoma. The chain is built from TRBV4-3 and TRBJ1-4; D is unresolved. CDR3 nucleotide sequence: TGCGCCAGCAGCCAAGAAGGACTAGGCGAAAAACTGTTTTTT. Its translation is CASSQEGLGEKLFF.